The 26 T cell receptor beta chains below were found in one sample sequenced in a study of blood T cell repertoires in COVID-19. Repertoires were generated with immunoSEQ multiplex PCR, while TCRdb's copy carries only in-frame clones and drops some. The sample holds 25,000 to 35,000 clones, roughly 93% seen once. The specimen sequenced was peripheral blood. These receptors all come from a woman aged 70-85 years with COVID-19, enrolled during active disease.

V is TRBV5-1 and J is TRBJ2-3, with 9 positions matching TRBD2. The CDR3 spans 15 residues. The germline V gene encodes CDR1 SGHRS and CDR2 YFSETQ. The V segment lost 3 bases and the J segment 0 bases; nucleotides outside the gene matches: 2. The CDR3 protein is CASSSTSGSTDTQYF. In nucleotides, the CDR3 is TGCGCCAGCAGCTCCACTAGCGGGAGCACAGATACGCAGTATTTT. Full variable domain (remainder filled in from reference TRBV5-1 and TRBJ2-3): KAGVTQTPRYLIKTRGQQVTLSCSPISGHRSVSWYQQTPGQGLQFLFEYFSETQRNKGNFPGRFSGRQFSNSRSEMNVSTLELGDSALYLCASSSTSGSTDTQYFGPGTRLTVL.

The chain is built from TRBV6-2 or TRBV6-3 and TRBJ2-5; 8 positions match TRBD1. Trimming cost V 5 bases and J 3 bases; bases outside gene matches: 11. The CDR3 extends over 16 amino acids. Germline V CDR1 and CDR2: MNHEY, SVGEGT. CDR3 amino acids: CASSPQDRVVEETQYF. The CDR3 coding sequence is TGTGCCAGCAGTCCCCAGGACAGGGTGGTAGAAGAGACCCAGTACTTC.

The V gene is TRBV7-3, the J gene TRBJ2-5; 7 bases fit TRBD2. CDR1 and CDR2 from the germline V gene are SGHTA and FQGTGA. There are 15 residues in the CDR3. J was trimmed by 4 bases and V by 5 bases; bases with no gene match: 10. CDR3 sequence (DNA): TGTGCCAGCAGCCCCCGGGGAGGGGCCAGAGAGACCCAGTACTTC. Its translation is CASSPRGGARETQYF.

This sequence joins TRBV11-2 and TRBJ2-5; 7 positions agree with TRBD2. CDR1 and CDR2 (germline): SGHAT, FQNNGV. After removal of 5 bases from V and 4 bases from J, the junction contained 16 bases not matched to a gene. The CDR3 is 17 amino acids. The CDR3 bases are TGTGCCAGCAGCACTCCCCGGCGGCTAGCGGCGCCAGAGACCCAGTACTTC. Amino acid sequence: CASSTPRRLAAPETQYF.

The rearrangement links TRBV2 to TRBJ2-5; 7 nucleotides align to TRBD1. The junction had 5 bases not matched to a gene; V was cut back by 10 bases and J by 0 bases. From germline, CDR1 is SNHLY and CDR2 FYNNEI. The CDR3 sequence is 13 residues long. The CDR3: CATTGTDQETQYF. CDR3 DNA sequence: TGTGCCACAACCGGGACAGACCAAGAGACCCAGTACTTC.

The chain has TRBV5-1 and TRBJ1-4, with 8 nucleotides matching TRBD1. CDR1 is SGHRS, CDR2 YFSETQ, per germline. The CDR3 covers 15 residues. The V segment lost 4 bases and the J segment 5 bases; nucleotides outside the gene matches: 7. The CDR3 loop is CASSRDRGGNEKLFF. In DNA form, the CDR3 reads TGCGCCAGCAGCCGAGACAGGGGTGGGAATGAAAAACTGTTTTTT.

The chain links TRBV21-1 to TRBJ2-1; TRBD2 is the table's D call and was not checked against the DNA. TRBV21-1 is annotated as a pseudogene. The CDR3 consists of 12 residues. The CDR3 DNA reads as TGTGCCAGCAGCAAAGCCTCCAATGAGCAGTTCTTC. It specifies CASSKASNEQFF.

The chain links TRBV6-6 to TRBJ1-5, with unresolved D. CDR1 and CDR2 from the germline V gene are MNHNY and SVGAGI (reference sequence). The V end lost 0 bases, the J end lost 8 bases, and 17 bases lay between the germline ends. This CDR3 spans 16 amino acids. The DNA of the CDR3 is TGTGCCAGCAGTTACTCGCGGCAGTGGTCCTTTGAGCCCCAGCATTTT. As protein: CASSYSRQWSFEPQHF.

The chain links TRBV7-8 to TRBJ2-7, with 8 nucleotides matching TRBD1. V lost 5 bases, J lost 5 bases, and 20 bases stayed unmatched. Germline loops: CDR1 SGHVS, CDR2 FQNEAQ. This CDR3 is built from 18 residues. The CDR3 DNA reads as TGTGCCAGCAGCCCTAGGACAGGGAAACCCCACTATCGTGACGAGCAGTACTTC. This translates into CASSPRTGKPHYRDEQYF. The full variable domain, in which reference TRBV7-8 and TRBJ2-7 provide the parts outside the CDR3, is GAGVSQSPRYKVAKRGQDVALRCDPISGHVSLFWYQQALGQGPEFLTYFQNEAQLDKSGLPSDRFFAERPEGSVSTLKIQRTQQEDSAVYLCASSPRTGKPHYRDEQYFGPGTRLTVT.

CDR3 amino acids: CASGLVYDSNQPQHF. The DNA of the CDR3 is TGTGCCAGCGGACTGGTTTACGATAGCAATCAGCCCCAGCATTTT. The chain is built from TRBV27 and TRBJ1-5; D call uncertain. V shed 8 bases and J shed 0 bases, with 14 bases lying between them. Per the germline V gene, CDR1 is MNHEY and CDR2 is SMNVEV (reference sequence). The CDR3 extends over 15 amino acids.

This clone has a handful of counts. This chain connects TRBV11-3 to TRBJ1-4; 7 bases map to TRBD1. The length of the CDR3 is 16 residues. V lost 0 bases and J lost 6; bases outside the gene matches: 7. Germline V gene lookup returns CDR1 SGHNT and CDR2 YENEEA. CDR3 DNA sequence: TGTGCCAGCAGCTTAGAGGTACAGGGGTGTTATGAAAAACTGTTTTTT. Translating gives CASSLEVQGCYEKLFF.

The V and J genes are TRBV29-1 and TRBJ1-1; D is unclear. This CDR3 is 14 amino acids long. V lost 6 bases, J lost 0 bases, and 14 bases lay in between. Germline lookup yields CDR1 SQVTM and CDR2 ANQGSEA. CDR3 in DNA: TGCAGCGTAATACTCCTCACGCTGAACACTGAAGCTTTCTTT. Translated: CSVILLTLNTEAFF.

This rearrangement joins TRBV28 to TRBJ2-5; D is perhaps TRBD1 (6 bases). Germline CDR1 and CDR2: MDHEN and SYDVKM. The CDR3 runs 14 residues. The CDR3 here is CAVRADGTLETQYF. In nucleotides, the CDR3 is TGTGCGGTGAGGGCGGACGGGACATTAGAGACCCAGTACTTC.

The chain joins TRBV24-1 to TRBJ2-1; maybe TRBD1 (8 bases). V lost 8 bases, J lost 10 bases, and 20 bases lay in between. The germline CDR1 and CDR2 sequences are KGHDR and SFDVKD. This CDR3 region has 14 residues. The CDR3 spells CATTSLTGEGEQFF. The CDR3 nucleotides read TGTGCCACCACGAGCCTGACAGGGGAGGGGGAGCAGTTCTTC.

CDR3 nucleotides: TGTGCCATCAGTCTTCCCAGCGGGAGGTCCTACGAGCAGTACTTC. Translation gives CAISLPSGRSYEQYF. The chain combines TRBV10-3 with TRBJ2-7, with TRBD2 identical over 9 bases. V gave up 5 bases and J gave up 1 base; unmatched junction bases: 6. The CDR3 runs to 15 residues. Germline CDR1 is ENHRY and CDR2 is SYGVKD.

The chain recombines TRBV15 with TRBJ2-1, with a weak D call TRBD1 (6 bases). This CDR3 is built from 13 residues. Germline V gene lookup returns CDR1 LNHNV and CDR2 YYDKDF (reference sequence). V was pared by 3 bases and J by 3 bases, with 6 bases between. The CDR3 loop is CATSRDSYNEQFF. In DNA, the CDR3 is TGTGCCACCAGCAGGGACAGCTACAATGAGCAGTTCTTC.

CDR3 sequence reads: CASSLLGGLAGGNEQFF. The CDR3, as DNA: TGTGCCAGCAGCTTACTGGGGGGACTAGCGGGAGGGAATGAGCAGTTCTTC. The rearrangement links TRBV7-3 to TRBJ2-1, with 16 bases aligning to TRBD2. This CDR3 region has 17 residues. With V trimmed by 2 bases and J by 7 bases, 5 bases remained unmatched. From germline, CDR1 is SGHTA and CDR2 FQGTGA.

V is TRBV27 and J is TRBJ1-1, with 10 bases matching TRBD1. V dropped 3 bases and J dropped 4; count of bases not matched to a gene: 2. The CDR3 loop spans 14 amino acids. Germline-derived CDR1 and CDR2 are MNHEY and SMNVEV (reference sequence). CDR3 amino acids: CASSFRTGGTEAFF. The CDR3 DNA is TGTGCCAGCAGTTTCCGGACAGGGGGCACTGAAGCTTTCTTT.

The rearrangement joins TRBV7-8 to TRBJ1-1, with D hard to call. The germline V and J ends were trimmed by 7 bases and 4 bases, with 16 bases remaining between them. This CDR3 is built from 14 residues. Germline V gene data show CDR1 as SGHVS and CDR2 as FQNEAQ. The CDR3 loop reads CASTSVGLGTEAFF. The CDR3, as DNA: TGTGCCAGCACCTCCGTGGGCTTGGGCACTGAAGCTTTCTTT.

J is TRBJ1-4 and V is TRBV30; D remains ambiguous. Per the germline V gene, CDR1 is GTSNPN and CDR2 is SVGIG (reference sequence). Trimming cost V 4 bases and J 0 bases, with 9 bases left between them. CDR3 length equals 14 residues. The CDR3: CAWNVASTNEKLFF. The CDR3 DNA sequence: TGTGCCTGGAACGTTGCGTCAACTAATGAAAAACTGTTTTTT.

The chain has TRBV7-9 and TRBJ1-5; 9 bases agree with TRBD1. The ends lost 3 bases at V and 6 bases at J; junction bases unmatched: 12. The CDR3 spans 17 residues. Per the germline V gene, CDR1 is SEHNR and CDR2 is FQNEAQ (reference sequence). CDR3 sequence: CASSLLLGQGRGQPQHF. CDR3 DNA: TGTGCCAGCAGCTTGTTACTCGGACAGGGGAGGGGTCAGCCCCAGCATTTT.

The chain employs TRBV4-3 and TRBJ2-7; D might be TRBD2 (6 bases). The CDR3 runs 14 residues. Germline V CDR1 and CDR2: LGHNA, YSLEER. V dropped 0 bases and J dropped 1 base, with 7 bases sitting between them. The CDR3 DNA reads TGCGCCAGCAGCCAAGATAGCGGTTCCTACGAGCAGTACTTC. It is translated as CASSQDSGSYEQYF.

The chain recombines TRBV7-9 with TRBJ2-4, with 8 bases lining up with TRBD1. Germline CDR1 SEHNR, CDR2 FQNEAQ (reference sequence). The CDR3 loop spans 12 amino acids. Trimming removed 4 bases from V and 10 bases from J; junction bases left unmatched: 3. In DNA, the CDR3 is TGTGCCAGCAGCTCGGACAGGGAAATTCAGTACTTC. This sequence encodes CASSSDREIQYF.

The V and J genes are TRBV28 and TRBJ1-2; the D gene is possibly TRBD1 (6 bases). V lost 6 bases to trimming and J lost 6 bases, with 14 bases between them. CDR3 length equals 13 residues. Looked up from germline, CDR1 is MDHEN and CDR2 is SYDVKM. The CDR3 is CASRPQGFDGYTF. In DNA, the CDR3 is TGTGCCAGCAGGCCGCAGGGGTTTGATGGCTACACCTTC.

V and J are TRBV2 and TRBJ2-1; possible D gene TRBD2, 7 bases. Germline CDR1 reads SNHLY; CDR2 reads FYNNEI. This CDR3 is built from 15 residues. The V end was cut by 11 bases, the J end by 5 bases, with 22 bases between. This CDR3 reads CAGGAPIGLDNEQFF. The CDR3 bases are TGTGCCGGGGGGGCCCCGATCGGGCTGGACAATGAGCAGTTCTTC. The full variable domain, completed using reference TRBV2 and TRBJ2-1, is EPEVTQTPSHQVTQMGQEVILRCVPISNHLYFYWYRQILGQKVEFLVSFYNNEISEKSEIFDDQFSVERPDGSNFTLKIRSTKLEDSAMYFCAGGAPIGLDNEQFFGPGTRLTVL.

This chain uses TRBV27 with TRBJ1-2; TRBD1 matches at 8 bases. Germline loops: CDR1 MNHEY, CDR2 SMNVEV (reference sequence). This CDR3 comprises 15 residues. With V trimmed by 2 bases and J by 2 bases, 4 bases remained unmatched. The CDR3 here is CASSLRGQENYGYTF. DNA of the CDR3: TGTGCCAGCAGTTTACGGGGACAGGAAAACTATGGCTACACCTTC.